A selection of T cell receptor beta chains follows, all from one sample in a study of circulating and synovial CD4+ cells in juvenile arthritis. Clones were read by immunoSEQ multiplex PCR, and TCRdb kept only the in-frame ones, dropping some. The sample includes around 13,000 clones, around four fifths seen only once; the top ten take less than 4.5%. Sequenced input: CD4+ T cells from synovial fluid. The receptors were sampled from a human patient with juvenile idiopathic arthritis. Some clones in this sample may be carry-over from other donors' samples. Each CDR3 is given with its conserved first and last residue. Fields, in order: clone size, V gene, D gene, J gene, CDR3 DNA, CDR3 protein. The D gene is left open where the match is weak. Size is omitted from some rows. Given values are once, few, many or a class for expanded clones.

.	TRBV10-2	TRBD1	TRBJ2-7	TGCGCCAGCAGTGAAGGGACAGGCCCGACCTACGAGCAGTACTTC	CASSEGTGPTYEQYF
.	TRBV7-2	.	TRBJ2-5	TGTGCCAGCGCCTACTCCTCGTACCAAGAGACCCAGTACTTC	CASAYSSYQETQYF
.	TRBV5-1	TRBD2	TRBJ2-1	TGCGCCAGCAGCCTGTCTAGCGGGCCTTCCTACAATGAGCAGTTCTTC	CASSLSSGPSYNEQFF
.	TRBV30	.	TRBJ2-3	TGTGCCTGGAGTGTTTTTGGGGGCACGCAGTATTTT	CAWSVFGGTQYF
.	TRBV2	.	TRBJ2-5	TGTGCCAGCAGTGGAACGGGGGTCCAAGAGACCCAGTACTTC	CASSGTGVQETQYF
.	TRBV6-5	.	TRBJ1-1	TGTGCCAGCAGTTACACCTCCAGGGAGGGCACTGAAGCTTTCTTT	CASSYTSREGTEAFF
.	TRBV10-2	TRBD2	TRBJ2-1	TGCGCCAGCAGGGCGGGAGGTAAGGATGAGCAGTTCTTC	CASRAGGKDEQFF
once	TRBV4-1	.	TRBJ2-7	TGCGCCAGCAGCCAAGATCCCAGAACCTACGAGCAGTACTTC	CASSQDPRTYEQYF
.	TRBV7-8	.	TRBJ2-7	TGTGCCAGCAGTATACAGAGCTCCTACGAGCAGTACTTC	CASSIQSSYEQYF
.	TRBV5-1	.	TRBJ1-1	TGCGCCAGCAGCTTGGCCCGGTCCGAGATGAACACTGAAGCTTTCTTT	CASSLARSEMNTEAFF
once	TRBV6-5	TRBD2	TRBJ2-3	TGTGCCAGCAGGGCACTAGCGGGAAGGGGGGATACGCAGTATTTT	CASRALAGRGDTQYF
.	TRBV4-1	.	TRBJ2-5	TGCGCCAGCAGCCGCCCCGGGTCTCGGGAGACCCAGTACTTC	CASSRPGSRETQYF
.	TRBV10-3	.	TRBJ2-5	TGTGCCATCAGTGCCGGGGAAGAACGGGGGTCTTACTTC	CAISAGEERGSYF
.	TRBV9	.	TRBJ2-7	TGTACCAGCAGCGTAGGAGGCTCTATTTACGAGCAGTACTTC	CTSSVGGSIYEQYF
.	TRBV7-9	TRBD1	TRBJ1-6	TGTGCCAGCAGCTTAGCGAGGGGACAGGGGAGGAATTCACCCCTCCACTTT	CASSLARGQGRNSPLHF
.	TRBV6-5	TRBD1	TRBJ1-2	TGTGCCAGCAGTAAAGAGGGGGCGGACTATGGCTACACCTTC	CASSKEGADYGYTF
.	TRBV4-1	.	TRBJ1-2	TGCGCCAGCAGCCAAGATCTGCCAGGGGTCTATGGCTACACCTTC	CASSQDLPGVYGYTF
.	TRBV5-1	TRBD2	TRBJ2-7	TGCGCCAGCAGCCAGACTGGCGGGAGCTCCTACGAGCAGTACTTC	CASSQTGGSSYEQYF
.	TRBV2	.	TRBJ1-5	TGTGCCAGCAGTGATCAGGCGAGCAATCAGCCCCAGCATTTT	CASSDQASNQPQHF
.	TRBV2	TRBD2	TRBJ2-7	TGTGCCAGCAGTTCAGGACTAGTCACCTACGAGCAGTACTTC	CASSSGLVTYEQYF
.	TRBV7-2	TRBD2	TRBJ2-7	TGTGCCAGCAGCTTAGCTAGCGGGGGGCCTGTGGGGGAGCAGTACTTC	CASSLASGGPVGEQYF
.	TRBV15	.	TRBJ1-4	TGTGCCACCAGCAGAGTGGGGCTAGGAGAAAAACTGTTTTTT	CATSRVGLGEKLFF
.	TRBV7-9	TRBD1	TRBJ1-1	TGTGCCAGCAGCTCGTATGGGACAGCCAACACTGAAGCTTTCTTT	CASSSYGTANTEAFF
.	TRBV6-5	.	TRBJ2-7	TGTGCCAGCAGGCCCGGATCAGGGGCCTACGAGCAGTACTTC	CASRPGSGAYEQYF
few	TRBV18	.	TRBJ1-2	TGTGCCAGCTCTCAACAGGGACCTAACTATGGCTACACCTTC	CASSQQGPNYGYTF
few	TRBV18	TRBD1	TRBJ2-7	TGTGCCAGCTCACCGTTGGACAGGCTCTCCTACGAGCAGTACTTC	CASSPLDRLSYEQYF
.	TRBV19	.	TRBJ1-5	TGTGCCAGTAGTATAGGGCAGGGAGGCGTAGTGAATCAGCCCCAGCATTTT	CASSIGQGGVVNQPQHF
.	TRBV11-2	.	TRBJ2-1	TGTGCCAGCTGCCCCCGGACAGCATACAATGAGCAGTTCTTC	CASCPRTAYNEQFF
.	TRBV4-3	.	TRBJ1-2	TGCGCCAGCAGCCAAGGTCCCGGGGGTAGGGGCTACACCTTC	CASSQGPGGRGYTF
.	TRBV5-6	TRBD1	TRBJ2-7	TGTGCCAGCAGCTTAGAACCGGACAGGGAAGAGGACGAGCAGTACTTC	CASSLEPDREEDEQYF
.	TRBV30	TRBD2	TRBJ2-7	TGTGCCTGGAGTCAAGGATCCGGGGGGTACTACGAGCAGTACTTC	CAWSQGSGGYYEQYF
.	TRBV7-9	TRBD2	TRBJ2-5	TGTGCCAGCAGCCAGGGACTAGCGGGAACGTCGGGCAGAGAGACCCAGTACTTC	CASSQGLAGTSGRETQYF
.	TRBV30	.	TRBJ2-2	TGTGCCTGGAGAGTTCATACTCTTAACACCGGGGAGCTGTTTTTT	CAWRVHTLNTGELFF
.	TRBV15	TRBD1	TRBJ1-2	TGTGCCACCAGCAGGACAGGGACCCTTGGCTACACCTTC	CATSRTGTLGYTF
.	TRBV2	TRBD1	TRBJ2-7	TGTGCCAGCGAGATCCGGGACAGGACATCCTACGAGCAGTACTTC	CASEIRDRTSYEQYF
.	TRBV4-1	TRBD1	TRBJ2-5	TGCGCCAGCAGCCAGAAACAGGGGGCGAGGGCGGAAGAGACCCAGTACTTC	CASSQKQGARAEETQYF
.	TRBV27	TRBD2	TRBJ2-7	TGTGCCAGCACCCGGGGCGGGGGGTCTCGCTACAGCGAGCAGTACTTC	CASTRGGGSRYSEQYF
.	TRBV13	.	TRBJ2-2	TGTGCCAGCAGCTCGCGGATCGGAGGGCCAGATATCACCGGGGAGCTGTTTTTT	CASSSRIGGPDITGELFF
.	TRBV5-1	.	TRBJ1-2	TGCGCCAGCAGCATGGACAGCTCATATGGCTACACCTTC	CASSMDSSYGYTF